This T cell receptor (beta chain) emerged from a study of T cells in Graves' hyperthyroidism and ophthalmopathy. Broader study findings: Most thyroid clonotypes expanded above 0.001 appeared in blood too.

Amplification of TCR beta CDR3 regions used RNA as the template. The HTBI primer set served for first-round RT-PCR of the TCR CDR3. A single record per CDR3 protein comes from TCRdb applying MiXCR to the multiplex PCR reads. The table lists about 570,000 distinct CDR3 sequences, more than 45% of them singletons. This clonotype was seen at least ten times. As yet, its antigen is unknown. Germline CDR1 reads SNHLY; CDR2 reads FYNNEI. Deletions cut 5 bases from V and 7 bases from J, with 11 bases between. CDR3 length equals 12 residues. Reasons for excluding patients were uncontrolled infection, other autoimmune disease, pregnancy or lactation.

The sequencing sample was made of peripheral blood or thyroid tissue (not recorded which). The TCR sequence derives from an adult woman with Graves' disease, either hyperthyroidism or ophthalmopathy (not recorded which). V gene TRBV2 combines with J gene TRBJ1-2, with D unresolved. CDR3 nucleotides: TGTGCCAGCAGTCCCGGCCGGGGTGGCTACACCTTC. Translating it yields CASSPGRGGYTF.